The clone carrying this T cell receptor (beta chain) was seen once. The source of the sample is a study of blood T cell repertoires in COVID-19. The assay was immunoSEQ multiplex PCR, and TCRdb's table has in-frame clones only and misses some. The table records some 220,000 clones, 65% to 90% of them present only once. The germline gives CDR1 SEHNR, CDR2 FQNEAQ (reference sequence). The CDR3 is 14 residues long. V gave up 2 bases and J gave up 2 bases, with 8 bases separating them. The sequenced sample was peripheral blood. The chain is built from TRBV7-9 and TRBJ2-3; tentatively, D is TRBD1 (5 bases). This TCR was sampled from a man aged 50 to 60 with COVID-19, enrolled during active disease. The CDR3 DNA reads TGTGCCAGCAGCTTACAGGGCTCCACAGATACGCAGTATTTT. It is translated as CASSLQGSTDTQYF.